This entry features one T cell receptor (beta chain) sequence. Its antigen remains unknown. This sample is part of a study of T cell responses to AZD1222 COVID-19 vaccine. Study-level results: Rises in breadth and depth of Spike-specific TCRs came after two AZD1222 doses. Donors were mostly white British, more females; clonal diversity possibly underestimated.

With 5 bases clipped from V and 7 bases from J, the junction kept 19 bases outside the gene matches. The germline CDR1 and CDR2 sequences are SGHNT and YENEEA. This CDR3 comprises 18 residues. Here immunoSEQ multiplex PCR was the method, and the copy in TCRdb shows in-frame clones only, minus some. The sample has tens of thousands of clones; around 87% are singletons. Sequenced here: peripheral blood, sampled on day 0 of AZD1222 vaccination. The gene calls are TRBV11-3 and TRBJ2-5; 10 nucleotides match TRBD1. The receptor was derived from an adult in good health. The CDR3 sequence: CASSLTGLGTGAAGTQYF. Written as DNA, the CDR3 is TGTGCCAGCAGCCTCACCGGGCTCGGGACAGGGGCTGCGGGGACCCAGTACTTC.